These T cell receptor beta chains were read from a single sample in a study of CD8 T cells in ankylosing spondylitis. TCRdb re-called the 5' RACE reads through MiXCR, storing one row per CDR3 protein. The sample consists of approximately 550,000 distinct CDR3 sequences, roughly 13% of them appearing once. The sequenced material came from blood, either unsorted or a sorted T cell fraction (not recorded which). These receptors came from a male donor with ankylosing spondylitis. Both conserved end residues are part of each CDR3. A D gene is named only where the DNA matches it firmly. Clone size appears in some rows only: once, few, many, or a class for an expanded clone.

D | J | V | size | DNA | CDR3
NA | TRBJ2-3 | TRBV20-1 | once | TGCAGTGCTAGAGATACGGGCCGGCTCACAGATACGCAGTATTTT | CSARDTGRLTDTQYF
NA | TRBJ1-2 | TRBV12-3/TRBV12-4 | many | TGTGCCAGCAGTTTAGCCCTGGGGGGCTACACCTTC | CASSLALGGYTF
NA | TRBJ2-4 | TRBV20-1 | NA | TGCAGTGCTAGAGATCCTAGCGTGGGCATTCAGTACTTC | CSARDPSVGIQYF
TRBD2 | TRBJ2-1 | TRBV7-9 | few | TGTGCCAGCAGCCCTGGGACTAGCGGTACCTACAATGAGCAGTTCTTC | CASSPGTSGTYNEQFF
NA | TRBJ2-1 | TRBV11-3 | few | TGTGCCAGCAGCCCTTACACCGGCTCCTACAATGAGCAGTTCTTC | CASSPYTGSYNEQFF
NA | TRBJ2-5 | TRBV5-1 | many | TGTGCCAGCAGCTTAGAGGGGCGAGAGACCCAGTACTTC | CASSLEGRETQYF
TRBD2 | TRBJ2-2 | TRBV14 | few | TGTGCCAGCAGCCAAAAGGGTCAGAAAACTAGCGGGAGTGAAGGGGAGCTGTTTTTT | CASSQKGQKTSGSEGELFF
NA | TRBJ1-5 | TRBV29-1 | many | TGCAGCGTTCTCGCAGGGAGGGGCAATCAGCCCCAGCATTTT | CSVLAGRGNQPQHF
TRBD1 | TRBJ2-2 | TRBV20-1 | NA | TGCAGTGCTCTAGGGACAGGTGGTAACACCGGGGAGCTGTTTTTT | CSALGTGGNTGELFF
TRBD1 | TRBJ2-1 | TRBV9 | few | TGTGCCAGCAGCGTAGAGCAGGGGGCGTACGGCAATGAGCAGTTCTTC | CASSVEQGAYGNEQFF
TRBD1 | TRBJ1-2 | TRBV18 | NA | TGTGCCAGCTCACCGGCGACAGGGGGGAACTATGGCTACACCTTC | CASSPATGGNYGYTF
NA | TRBJ2-3 | TRBV12-3/TRBV12-4 | few | TGTGCCAGCACCTGGGGCGGGATGGCAGATACGCAGTATTTT | CASTWGGMADTQYF
NA | TRBJ2-5 | TRBV7-2 | NA | TGTGCCAGCAGCTTTAGACAGAGAGAGACCCAGTACTTC | CASSFRQRETQYF
TRBD2 | TRBJ2-1 | TRBV7-9 | NA | TGTGCCAGCAGGGGGAGCGGGAACAACGGCAATGAGCAGTTCTTC | CASRGSGNNGNEQFF
NA | TRBJ2-3 | TRBV20-1 | once | TGCAGTGCTCTACAGGGACCCAGCACAGATACGCAGTATTTT | CSALQGPSTDTQYF
NA | TRBJ1-5 | TRBV6-5 | NA | TGTGCCAGCAGTTCCCGGAGCGCACGCAATCAGCCCCAGCATTTT | CASSSRSARNQPQHF
NA | TRBJ1-1 | TRBV5-6 | many | TGTGCCAGCAGCTTGGGCGAATGGGAGGCTGAAGCTTTCTTT | CASSLGEWEAEAFF
TRBD2 | TRBJ2-3 | TRBV15 | NA | TGTGCCACCAGCACCCCCCCCGGGGGGACAGATACGCAGTATTTT | CATSTPPGGTDTQYF
NA | TRBJ1-2 | TRBV20-1 | few | TGCAGTGCGACGGAGGGGGGCGGGCTTCTGAACTATGGCTACACCTTC | CSATEGGGLLNYGYTF
TRBD1 | TRBJ1-6 | TRBV6-1 | NA | TGTGCCAGCAGATCGGTAATGACAGGGGGTAGGAATTCACCCCTCCACTTT | CASRSVMTGGRNSPLHF
NA | TRBJ1-2 | TRBV2 | few | TGTGCCAGCAGTGGGGGTCGCGGAGGCGACTATGGCTACACCTTC | CASSGGRGGDYGYTF
NA | TRBJ2-3 | TRBV5-1 | many | TGCGCCAGCAGCTTCCAGGAGTATTCGACAGATACGCAGTATTTT | CASSFQEYSTDTQYF
TRBD1 | TRBJ1-1 | TRBV7-9 | few | TGTGCCAGCAGCTTTGTCTGGCAGGGGGAAGTTGGGACTGAAGCTTTCTTT | CASSFVWQGEVGTEAFF
NA | TRBJ2-7 | TRBV21-1 | NA | TGTGCCAGCAGCATCCCGACGACAGTCTCCTACGAGCAGTACTTC | CASSIPTTVSYEQYF
TRBD2 | TRBJ2-5 | TRBV5-1 | NA | TGCGCCAGCAGTGAGGTAGGGGAGGGAGAGACCCAGTACTTC | CASSEVGEGETQYF
TRBD1 | TRBJ2-2 | TRBV6-5 | few | TGTGCCAGCAGTTACCCGGGACAGGGAGACACCGGGGAGCTGTTTTTT | CASSYPGQGDTGELFF
NA | TRBJ2-2 | TRBV3-1 | few | TGTGCCAGCAGCCAAGATATCACCGGGGAGCTGTTTTTT | CASSQDITGELFF
TRBD1 | TRBJ2-3 | TRBV24-1 | few | TGTGCCACCAGTGGCATCAGGGGGCCTGCAGATACGCAGTATTTT | CATSGIRGPADTQYF
NA | TRBJ2-1 | TRBV20-1 | NA | TGCAGTGCTTCAAAGGGGGGGGATTACAATGAGCAGTTCTTC | CSASKGGDYNEQFF
NA | TRBJ1-2 | TRBV18 | NA | TGTGCCAGCTCTCCAGATTACAGCTATGGCTACACCTTC | CASSPDYSYGYTF
NA | TRBJ2-3 | TRBV7-8 | NA | TGTGCCAGCAGCTTTGGTCAGGGCGACACAGATACGCAGTATTTT | CASSFGQGDTDTQYF
NA | TRBJ2-3 | TRBV14 | many | TGTGCCAGCAGCCCCCGTGACACAGATACGCAGTATTTT | CASSPRDTDTQYF
NA | TRBJ2-1 | TRBV20-1 | NA | TGCAGTGCTAGGTCCCCGGGCCGCGGCAGTTCCTACAATGAGCAGTTCTTC | CSARSPGRGSSYNEQFF
NA | TRBJ2-3 | TRBV30 | NA | TGTGCCTGGAGTTACGGGAATACAGATACGCAGTATTTT | CAWSYGNTDTQYF
TRBD2 | TRBJ2-1 | TRBV11-2 | NA | TGTGCCAGCAGCTTAGTCGGGAGGGCCGACAATGAGCAGTTCTTC | CASSLVGRADNEQFF
NA | TRBJ2-1 | TRBV19 | NA | TGTGCCAGTAGTATTTACCGCTCCCCGGGGAATGAGCAGTTCTTC | CASSIYRSPGNEQFF
TRBD1 | TRBJ1-1 | TRBV7-8 | NA | TGTGCCAGCAGCTTTAGACAGGGAATCTACACTGAAGCTTTCTTT | CASSFRQGIYTEAFF
NA | TRBJ1-2 | TRBV4-1 | NA | TGCGCCAGCAGCCAAGAAGGTCAGTCCGGCTACACCTTC | CASSQEGQSGYTF
TRBD2 | TRBJ2-1 | TRBV20-1 | few | TGCAGTGCTAGTACCTCGGCGGGAGAATCCCCTGAGCAGTTCTTC | CSASTSAGESPEQFF
TRBD1 | TRBJ2-2 | TRBV11-2 | NA | TGTGCCAGCAGCCTGGGACAGGCCTCGAACACCGGGGAGCTGTTTTTT | CASSLGQASNTGELFF
NA | TRBJ2-3 | TRBV24-1 | NA | TGTGCCACCAGTGATACCAGACCAGATACGCAGTATTTT | CATSDTRPDTQYF
TRBD1 | TRBJ2-7 | TRBV5-1 | few | TGCGCCAGCAGCTTGGAACGGACAGGGGCGGCCTACGAGCAGTACTTC | CASSLERTGAAYEQYF
NA | TRBJ1-5 | TRBV12-3/TRBV12-4 | NA | TGTGCCAGCAGCTGGAACGATCAGCCCCAGCATTTT | CASSWNDQPQHF
NA | TRBJ2-2 | TRBV30 | NA | TGTGCCTGGAGTAACAGGGTGGTCACCGGGGAGCTGTTTTTT | CAWSNRVVTGELFF